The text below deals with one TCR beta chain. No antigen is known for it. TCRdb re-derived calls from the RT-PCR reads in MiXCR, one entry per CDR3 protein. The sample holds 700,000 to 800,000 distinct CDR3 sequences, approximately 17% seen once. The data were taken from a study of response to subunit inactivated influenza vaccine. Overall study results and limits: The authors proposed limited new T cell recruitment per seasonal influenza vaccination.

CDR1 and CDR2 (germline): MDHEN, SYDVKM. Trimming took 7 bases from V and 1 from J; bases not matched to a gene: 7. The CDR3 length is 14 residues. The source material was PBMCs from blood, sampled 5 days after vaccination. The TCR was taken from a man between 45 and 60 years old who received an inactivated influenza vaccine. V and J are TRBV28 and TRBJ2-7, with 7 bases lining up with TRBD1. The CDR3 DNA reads TGTGCCAGCACCATCAGGGACAGATCCTACGAGCAGTACTTC. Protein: CASTIRDRSYEQYF.